Below, 9 T cell receptor beta chains from the same sample are listed, as sequenced in a study of blood T cell repertoires in COVID-19. Assay: immunoSEQ multiplex PCR; the TCRdb copy retains only in-frame clones and omits some. Here the sample spans 450,000 or so clones, 89% being singletons. The sequenced material came from peripheral blood. These receptors were obtained from a man aged 18 to 29 with COVID-19, enrolled during active disease.

The J gene is TRBJ2-5, the V gene TRBV6-6, with D tentatively TRBD2 (7 bases). The CDR3 length is 13 residues. Germline assignment: CDR1 MNHNY and CDR2 SVGAGI (reference sequence). V lost 5 bases and J lost 5, with 12 bases in between. The CDR3 spells CASSPGGQETQYF. The CDR3, as DNA: TGTGCCAGCAGTCCCGGGGGGCAGGAGACCCAGTACTTC.

The chain has TRBV28 and TRBJ1-2; D remains unclear. Germline assignment: CDR1 MDHEN and CDR2 SYDVKM. The CDR3 extends over 11 amino acids. Trimming removed 2 bases from V and 7 bases from J, with 5 bases in between. CDR3: CASSLAFGYTF. The CDR3 coding sequence is TGTGCCAGCAGTTTAGCGTTTGGCTACACCTTC.

This clone was seen once. The chain has TRBV5-6 and TRBJ1-3; unclear D gene. Germline V gene sequence: CDR1 SGHDT, CDR2 YYEEEE. CDR3 length equals 13 residues. V was shortened by 1 base and J by 7 bases, with 9 bases between the two germline ends. The CDR3 is CASSLLGGNTIYF. In nucleotides, the CDR3 is TGTGCCAGCAGCTTGTTGGGAGGGAACACCATATATTTT.

The chain couples TRBV3-1 (or the pseudogene TRBV3-2) to TRBJ2-7; D is unclear. This CDR3 is 14 amino acids long. Trimming cost V 3 bases and J 2 bases, with 11 bases left between them. Germline V lookup: CDR1 LGHDT, CDR2 YNNKEL (reference sequence). The CDR3 region has the DNA TGTGCCAGCAGCCAGGGCAGTGCAACCTACGAGCAGTACTTC. Translated, it gives CASSQGSATYEQYF.

V and J are TRBV5-1 and TRBJ1-1; TRBD1 aligns across 11 bases. V gave up 4 bases and J gave up 6 bases; unmatched junction bases: 5. From germline, CDR1 is SGHRS and CDR2 YFSETQ. The CDR3 runs to 14 residues. The CDR3 bases are TGCGCCAGCAGCCTAGGACAGGGGGCCTCTGAAGCTTTCTTT. Protein product: CASSLGQGASEAFF. The full variable domain, rest sourced from reference TRBV5-1 and TRBJ1-1, is KAGVTQTPRYLIKTRGQQVTLSCSPISGHRSVSWYQQTPGQGLQFLFEYFSETQRNKGNFPGRFSGRQFSNSRSEMNVSTLELGDSALYLCASSLGQGASEAFFGQGTRLTVV.

V is TRBV6-5 and J is TRBJ1-2; the D is unclear. Germline loops: CDR1 MNHEY, CDR2 SVGAGI. The CDR3 totals 12 residues. Trimming left V 6 bases short and J 2 bases short, with 7 bases between. CDR3 coding DNA: TGTGCCAGCAGCCCGAGGAACTATGGCTACACCTTC. It yields the protein CASSPRNYGYTF.

The V call is TRBV12-3 or TRBV12-4, the J call TRBJ1-1; TRBD1 matches at 8 bases. V gave up 11 bases and J gave up 0 bases; unmatched junction bases: 5. The CDR3 totals 13 residues. This CDR3 is CARGGQVNTEAFF. For the CDR3, the DNA is TGTGCCCGAGGGGGACAGGTGAACACTGAAGCTTTCTTT.

The genes are TRBV18 and TRBJ2-7; 9 positions agree with TRBD1. Germline-derived CDR1 and CDR2 are KGHSH and LQKENI. CDR3 length equals 16 residues. J lost 6 bases, V lost 0 bases, and 9 bases had no gene match. CDR3 in amino acids: CASSPPQRDRATEQYF. CDR3 nucleotides: TGTGCCAGCTCACCACCTCAGCGGGACAGGGCGACCGAGCAGTACTTC.

The J gene is TRBJ2-7, the V gene TRBV7-9; 7 nucleotides match TRBD1. This CDR3 is 15 amino acids long. The germline gives CDR1 SEHNR, CDR2 FQNEAQ (reference sequence). Germline trimming cut 5 bases from V and 1 base from J; bases unmatched to any gene: 8. The CDR3 loop reads CASSQGGRGSYEQYF. The CDR3 DNA is TGTGCCAGCAGCCAAGGGGGCAGGGGATCCTACGAGCAGTACTTC.